Listed below are T cell receptor beta chains from one sample, sequenced in a study of T-cell memory formation after mild COVID-19. Using its own MiXCR run on the 5' RACE reads, TCRdb lists one record per CDR3 protein. Among over 500,000 distinct CDR3 sequences, 15% to 20% were seen once, and the ten largest hold roughly 7.8%. The sample taken for sequencing was PBMCs or a T cell subset sorted from them (not recorded which). The receptors stem from an adult woman who had mild COVID-19 (a few samples of this study predate the infection). Cell type and time point are not known. Each CDR3 is given with its conserved first and last residue. D genes are given only for firm matches. Where a row states a size, it is once, few, many or the class of an expanded clone; other rows omit it.

size,length,V,J,D,DNA,CDR3
few,15,TRBV2,TRBJ2-7,TRBD1,TGTGCCAGCAGTGAATCGCAGGGGGCAACTCGGGAGCAGTACTTC,CASSESQGATREQYF
.,16,TRBV15,TRBJ1-2,.,TGTGCCACCAGCAGAGATTTCGGTGTTTTGGAGTATGGCTACACCTTC,CATSRDFGVLEYGYTF
.,15,TRBV27,TRBJ2-7,TRBD1,TGTGCCAGCAGTTCGTCAGGGGGTAATTCCTACGAGCAGTACTTC,CASSSSGGNSYEQYF
.,16,TRBV4-3,TRBJ2-2,.,TGCGCCAGCAGCCAAGATCCGGGGCAGGGCCTCGGGGAGCTGTTTTTT,CASSQDPGQGLGELFF
few,16,TRBV7-2,TRBJ1-4,.,TGTGCCAGCAGTTACGCTTTCGAACAGGTGTACGAAAAACTGTTTTTT,CASSYAFEQVYEKLFF
few,15,TRBV11-2,TRBJ1-1,.,TGTGCCAGCAGCTCATCAGGACACTTGAACACTGAAGCTTTCTTT,CASSSSGHLNTEAFF
few,15,TRBV7-9,TRBJ1-2,.,TGTGCCAGCAGCTTGGCGGCTGCAGTAGGCTATGGCTACACCTTC,CASSLAAAVGYGYTF
.,14,TRBV6-5,TRBJ1-5,TRBD1,TGTGCCAGCAGTACCGACAGGGGGGCTCAGCCCCAGCATTTT,CASSTDRGAQPQHF
few,15,TRBV9,TRBJ2-2,TRBD2,TGTGCCAGCAGCGGAGCGGGAGTTAGCACCGGGGAGCTGTTTTTT,CASSGAGVSTGELFF
few,14,TRBV5-5,TRBJ2-3,TRBD2,TGTGCCAGCCGGGACCGAGGAGCGGGGGATACGCAGTATTTT,CASRDRGAGDTQYF
few,13,TRBV2,TRBJ1-1,.,TGTGCCAGCAGTGAAAGGGTGAACACTGAAGCTTTCTTT,CASSERVNTEAFF
.,14,TRBV9,TRBJ2-3,.,TGTGCCAGCAGCGTAGGGACTATAACAGATACGCAGTATTTT,CASSVGTITDTQYF
.,14,TRBV7-2,TRBJ2-5,.,TGTGCCAGCAGCCCGGGGGACAGAAAAGAGACCCAGTACTTC,CASSPGDRKETQYF
few,15,TRBV24-1,TRBJ1-5,TRBD1,TGTGCCACCGGGGGCACAGGGGAGGGCAATCAGCCCCAGCATTTT,CATGGTGEGNQPQHF
.,15,TRBV6-5,TRBJ2-3,.,TGTGCCAGCAGTTACTCGGCAGGGGTCACAGATACGCAGTATTTT,CASSYSAGVTDTQYF
few,15,TRBV7-2,TRBJ2-2,TRBD1,TGTGCCAGCAGCTTAGACAGGGGGCTGACCGGGGAGCTGTTTTTT,CASSLDRGLTGELFF
.,16,TRBV7-9,TRBJ2-7,TRBD2,TGTGCCAGCAGCCGAGGGTTAGCGGGAGAACCCTACGAGCAGTACTTC,CASSRGLAGEPYEQYF
few,13,TRBV12-3/TRBV12-4,TRBJ1-2,TRBD1,TGTGCCAGCACCCGTGGGACAGTCTATGGCTACACCTTC,CASTRGTVYGYTF
.,14,TRBV20-1,TRBJ1-1,TRBD1,TGCAGTGCTCCGAAGACAGGGGCGCACACTGAAGCTTTCTTT,CSAPKTGAHTEAFF
.,13,TRBV20-1,TRBJ2-7,.,TGCAGTGCACGACGGTATAGCTCCTACGAGCAGTACTTC,CSARRYSSYEQYF
.,15,TRBV9,TRBJ2-2,.,TGTGCCAGCAGGTATAGCGGAACGAACACCGGGGAGCTGTTTTTT,CASRYSGTNTGELFF
.,12,TRBV6-2/TRBV6-3,TRBJ2-1,.,TGTGCCAGCAGTCGCGGACTTGATGAGCAGTTCTTC,CASSRGLDEQFF
.,19,TRBV7-2,TRBJ2-3,TRBD2,TGTGCCAGCAGCGTAGAACTAGCGGGAGGGCCGAAACCCACAGATACGCAGTATTTT,CASSVELAGGPKPTDTQYF
.,14,TRBV20-1,TRBJ2-4,.,TGCAGTGCTAATCCACTAGTATCCAAAAACATTCAGTACTTC,CSANPLVSKNIQYF
.,15,TRBV7-2,TRBJ2-3,.,TGTGCCAGCAGCTTAGGGCAGGAGAGCACAGATACGCAGTATTTT,CASSLGQESTDTQYF
.,15,TRBV12-3/TRBV12-4,TRBJ1-3,TRBD1,TGTGCCAGCAGTCCCCGGGACAGGGGGGGAAACACCATATATTTT,CASSPRDRGGNTIYF
.,14,TRBV19,TRBJ2-3,.,TGTGCCAGTCGGGGTAACGGGGCGGGAGATACGCAGTATTTT,CASRGNGAGDTQYF
few,15,TRBV4-2,TRBJ1-6,.,TGTGCCAGCAGCCACAGGGCAGGGGATAATTCACCCCTCCACTTT,CASSHRAGDNSPLHF
.,15,TRBV30,TRBJ1-1,.,TGTGCCTGGAGTGTACGTTGGGGGAGGAACACTGAAGCTTTCTTT,CAWSVRWGRNTEAFF
few,15,TRBV4-3,TRBJ2-3,.,TGCGCCAGCAGCCAAATCGGGCTTGCCACAGATACGCAGTATTTT,CASSQIGLATDTQYF
.,20,TRBV3-1,TRBJ2-3,TRBD2,TGTGCCAGCAGCCAGAGCCTTGGACTAGCGGAAACCGACGGCACAGATACGCAGTATTTT,CASSQSLGLAETDGTDTQYF
.,15,TRBV20-1,TRBJ2-7,TRBD2,TGCAGTGCTAGAACCGAGCGGGAGGGCCCCAACGAGCAGTACTTC,CSARTEREGPNEQYF
.,14,TRBV10-3,TRBJ1-2,TRBD1,TGTGCCATCAGCCCGACAGGGGGCGGATCTGGCTACACCTTC,CAISPTGGGSGYTF
few,15,TRBV4-3,TRBJ1-1,.,TGCGCCAGCAGCCAAGTATATTCCCAGGATCACCAAGCTTTCTTT,CASSQVYSQDHQAFF
few,13,TRBV6-5,TRBJ2-7,.,TGTGCCACAAGAGCCGGGACAAACTACGAGCAGTACTTC,CATRAGTNYEQYF
.,15,TRBV24-1,TRBJ2-1,.,TGTGCCACCAGTGAACTCCCGGGACACACCAATGAGCAGTTCTTC,CATSELPGHTNEQFF
.,15,TRBV29-1,TRBJ2-3,TRBD1,TGCAGCGTTGATGCGGACAGGGGAAGTGAAGATACGCAGTATTTT,CSVDADRGSEDTQYF
.,16,TRBV12-3/TRBV12-4,TRBJ1-2,TRBD1,TGTGCCAGCAGCCAGGACAGGGGGCGGCTGGACTATGGCTACACCTTC,CASSQDRGRLDYGYTF
.,13,TRBV12-3/TRBV12-4,TRBJ2-7,.,TGTGCCAGCAGTTTTGACGGGATCTACGAGCAGTACTTC,CASSFDGIYEQYF
many,15,TRBV7-6,TRBJ1-5,.,TGTGCCAGCAGCTTAGCAGGCCAGGCCAGTCAGCCCCAGCATTTT,CASSLAGQASQPQHF
.,15,TRBV6-2/TRBV6-3,TRBJ2-7,TRBD1,TGTGCCAGCAGTTACACAGGGGACCTTGGCTACGAGCAGTACTTC,CASSYTGDLGYEQYF
.,14,TRBV4-2,TRBJ1-2,.,TGTGCCAGCAGCCAAGATATGGGGTTCTATGGCTACACCTTC,CASSQDMGFYGYTF
few,14,TRBV12-3/TRBV12-4,TRBJ2-7,.,TGTGCCAGCAGTCCCCGTTGGGCAGGATACGAGCAGTACTTC,CASSPRWAGYEQYF
.,13,TRBV12-3/TRBV12-4,TRBJ1-5,.,TGTGCCAGCACAGGGTATAGCAATCAGCCCCAGCATTTT,CASTGYSNQPQHF
.,16,TRBV6-2/TRBV6-3,TRBJ2-2,TRBD2,TGTGCCAGCAGTGCCACTAGCGGGAGTAGCACCGGGGAGCTGTTTTTT,CASSATSGSSTGELFF
.,15,TRBV7-2,TRBJ2-7,.,TGTGCCAGCAGCTTAGGAGGGGTTAGCTCCTACGAGCAGTACTTC,CASSLGGVSSYEQYF
few,13,TRBV20-1,TRBJ2-1,TRBD1,TGCAGTGCTAGTCTGACAGGGCTAAATGAGCAGTTCTTC,CSASLTGLNEQFF
few,14,TRBV27,TRBJ2-7,TRBD2,TGTGCCAGCAGTCAATCTAGCGGGAGTAACGAGCAGTACTTC,CASSQSSGSNEQYF
.,15,TRBV20-1,TRBJ2-2,TRBD2,TGCAGTGCCAGTGGACTAGCGGGGTATGCCGGGGAGCTGTTTTTT,CSASGLAGYAGELFF
.,12,TRBV2,TRBJ1-1,.,TGTGCCAGCAGTGACGAGGAGTTGGGAGCTTTCTTT,CASSDEELGAFF
once,18,TRBV7-9,TRBJ1-2,.,TGTGCCAGCAGCTTAGTCTTCGGGGGGCCTCTCGGGGAAGATGGCTACACCTTC,CASSLVFGGPLGEDGYTF
few,16,TRBV19,TRBJ1-1,.,TGTGCCAGTAGCCCAAGGGCCAGGTCGACGAACACTGAAGCTTTCTTT,CASSPRARSTNTEAFF
few,18,TRBV19,TRBJ2-2,TRBD2,TGTGCCAGTAGTACCAGAAGACTAGCGGGAGGTTTCACCGGGGAGCTGTTTTTT,CASSTRRLAGGFTGELFF
.,14,TRBV20-1,TRBJ2-7,.,TGCAGTGCTAGAGCGTTTCAGAGCTCCTACGAGCAGTACTTC,CSARAFQSSYEQYF